These 16 T cell receptor beta chains share one sample of origin, sequenced in a study of prognosis after radiotherapy for stage I lung cancer. With two-round multiplex PCR, TCR beta CDR3 sequences were amplified from genomic DNA. Every TRBV and TRBJ gene had its own specific primer in first-round PCR. MiXCR was run by TCRdb on the multiplex PCR reads, yielding one entry per CDR3 protein. Altogether roughly 14,000 distinct CDR3 sequences are present, about 32% being singletons, with the ten largest covering 28%. The sequencing here drew on PBMCs, taken before or after stereotactic body radiation therapy (not recorded which). All receptors derive from a donor at least 50 years old with non-small cell lung cancer.

By its share, this clonotype is medium-sized (0.01 to 0.1%). The chain links TRBV7-9 to TRBJ1-5; D not resolved. The CDR3 has 14 amino acids. CDR1 is SEHNR, CDR2 FQNEAQ, per germline (reference sequence). V lost 4 bases and J 5 bases, leaving 12 bases between the germline ends. The CDR3 protein is CASSSDISHQPQHF. DNA of the CDR3: TGTGCCAGCAGCTCTGACATCTCCCATCAGCCCCAGCATTTT. The full variable domain, with the rest looked up from reference TRBV7-9 and TRBJ1-5, is DTGVSQNPRHKITKRGQNVTFRCDPISEHNRLYWYRQTLGQGPEFLTYFQNEAQLEKSRLLSDRFSAERPKGSFSTLEIQRTEQGDSAMYLCASSSDISHQPQHFGDGTRLSIL.

This clonotype was observed many times. The CDR3 DNA follows: TGTGCCAGCAGTAGAGGAAGACCCCCTGGAAACACCATATATTTT. This gives the protein CASSRGRPPGNTIYF. The gene calls are TRBV25-1 and TRBJ1-3; D unresolved. Germline V CDR1 and CDR2: MGHDK, SYGVNS. Trimming removed 5 bases at V and 2 bases at J, with 13 bases between. CDR3 size: 15 residues. The full variable domain, completed using reference TRBV25-1 and TRBJ1-3, is EADIYQTPRYLVIGTGKKITLECSQTMGHDKMYWYQQDPGMELHLIHYSYGVNSTEKGDLSSESTVSRIRTEHFPLTLESARPSHTSQYLCASSRGRPPGNTIYFGEGSWLTVV.

The chain has TRBV6-2 or TRBV6-3 and TRBJ1-5, with D perhaps matching TRBD1 (6 bases). Trimming pared 5 bases from V and 3 bases from J, leaving 11 bases between. CDR1 is MNHEY and CDR2 is SVGEGT in the germline V gene. The CDR3 covers 14 residues. DNA of the CDR3: TGTGCCAGCAGTCAGGACAGTGCCAATCAGCCCCAGCATTTT. Translated, it gives CASSQDSANQPQHF.

By its share, this clonotype is medium-sized. The chain recombines TRBV2 with TRBJ1-5; D may be TRBD1 (6 bases). Germline V gene sequence: CDR1 SNHLY, CDR2 FYNNEI. The germline V and J ends were trimmed by 4 bases and 7 bases, with 14 bases remaining between them. The CDR3 sequence is 14 residues long. CDR3 sequence reads: CASSVRGGGQPQHF. The CDR3 DNA sequence: TGTGCCAGCAGTGTAAGGGGGGGTGGACAGCCCCAGCATTTT. The full variable domain, with the rest looked up from reference TRBV2 and TRBJ1-5, is EPEVTQTPSHQVTQMGQEVILRCVPISNHLYFYWYRQILGQKVEFLVSFYNNEISEKSEIFDDQFSVERPDGSNFTLKIRSTKLEDSAMYFCASSVRGGGQPQHFGDGTRLSIL.

J is TRBJ2-5 and V is TRBV3-1; the match to TRBD1 covers 7 bases. This CDR3 spans 12 amino acids. The junction had 2 bases not matched to a gene; V was cut back by 3 bases and J by 7 bases. In germline, CDR1 is LGHDT, CDR2 YNNKEL (reference sequence). CDR3: CASSQDRPTQYF. The CDR3 DNA reads TGTGCCAGCAGCCAGGACAGGCCGACCCAGTACTTC.

This clonotype rates as medium-sized. The chain recombines TRBV6-1 with TRBJ2-7, with 11 bases matching TRBD1. CDR1 MNHNS and CDR2 SASEGT come from the germline V gene. The CDR3 extends over 16 amino acids. J gave up 3 bases and V 5 bases, and 9 bases lay outside the gene matches. Written as DNA, the CDR3 is TGTGCCAGCAGTCAAGATCCGGGGACAGGGGGCTACGAGCAGTACTTC. Protein sequence: CASSQDPGTGGYEQYF.

This clonotype came up many times. The rearrangement joins TRBV15 to TRBJ2-1, with TRBD2 matching over 9 bases. The V gene's germline CDR1 is LNHNV and CDR2 YYDKDF (reference sequence). Losses at the gene ends were 0 bases for V and 3 bases for J; bases not matched to a gene: 6. The CDR3 covers 17 residues. The DNA for the CDR3 is TGTGCCACCAGCAGAGAGACTAGCGGAATCTACTACAATGAGCAGTTCTTC. Translating gives CATSRETSGIYYNEQFF.

The CDR3 region is CASSWTGTGGGEQYF. The CDR3 DNA follows: TGTGCCAGCAGCTGGACCGGGACAGGGGGCGGGGAGCAGTACTTC. V gene TRBV6-1 combines with J gene TRBJ2-7, with 12 positions matching TRBD1. CDR3 size: 15 residues. With V trimmed by 6 bases and J by 7 bases, 10 bases remained unmatched. CDR1 is MNHNS and CDR2 is SASEGT in the germline V gene.

This clonotype was recorded at least ten times. The CDR3 spells CASSIGPATNEKLFF. CDR3 sequence (DNA): TGTGCCAGCAGTATAGGGCCTGCAACTAATGAAAAACTGTTTTTT. This rearrangement joins TRBV27 to TRBJ1-4; the D is unclear. Trimming shortened V by 5 bases and J by 0 bases, and 10 bases separated the two germline ends. This CDR3 comprises 15 residues. Germline lookup yields CDR1 MNHEY and CDR2 SMNVEV (reference sequence).

The V gene is TRBV24-1, the J gene TRBJ1-3; the D is unclear. Germline CDR1 KGHDR, CDR2 SFDVKD. The CDR3 covers 17 residues. Trimming stripped 0 bases from V and 3 bases from J, with 14 bases between. The DNA for the CDR3 is TGTGCCACCAGTGATTTGCAAGGATCCGGGTATGGAAACACCATATATTTT. Its protein is CATSDLQGSGYGNTIYF.

This clonotype was recorded only once. V usage is TRBV20-1 and J usage is TRBJ2-2; TRBD1 aligns across 7 bases. The V gene end was trimmed by 3 bases and the J gene end by 0 bases; junction bases not matched to a gene: 4. This CDR3 has 15 residues. In germline, CDR1 is DFQATT, CDR2 SNEGSKA (reference sequence). The CDR3 is CSASMQGANTGELFF. CDR3 in DNA: TGCAGTGCTAGTATGCAGGGGGCGAACACCGGGGAGCTGTTTTTT.

This clonotype was counted many times. The chain is built from TRBV20-1 and TRBJ1-5; D uncertain. Trimming took off 6 bases at V and 0 bases at J, with 15 bases between the two ends. This CDR3 comprises 15 residues. Germline loops: CDR1 DFQATT, CDR2 SNEGSKA (reference sequence). Here the CDR3 DNA reads TGCAGTGCCAGCAAAAGGGTTAATAGCAATCAGCCCCAGCATTTT. It translates to CSASKRVNSNQPQHF.

V is TRBV6-2 or TRBV6-3 and J is TRBJ2-7; D gene ambiguous. Germline lookup yields CDR1 MNHEY and CDR2 SVGEGT. Trimming cost V 5 bases and J 4 bases, with 9 bases left between them. The CDR3 has 12 amino acids. CDR3 DNA: TGTGCCAGCAGTGAAGTTGGTTACGAGCAGTACTTC. It specifies CASSEVGYEQYF.

This clonotype was seen many times. The V and J genes are TRBV2 and TRBJ1-4; 7 positions match TRBD1. J was trimmed by 3 bases and V by 6 bases; bases with no gene match: 7. Germline V gene sequence: CDR1 SNHLY, CDR2 FYNNEI. The CDR3 length is 15 residues. The CDR3 here is CASRGIQGPNEKLFF. Written as DNA, the CDR3 is TGTGCCAGCAGAGGAATACAGGGGCCTAATGAAAAACTGTTTTTT. The full variable domain, in which reference TRBV2 and TRBJ1-4 provide the parts outside the CDR3, is EPEVTQTPSHQVTQMGQEVILRCVPISNHLYFYWYRQILGQKVEFLVSFYNNEISEKSEIFDDQFSVERPDGSNFTLKIRSTKLEDSAMYFCASRGIQGPNEKLFFGSGTQLSVL.

Ten or more counts support this clonotype. V and J are TRBV6-2 or TRBV6-3 and TRBJ2-4; no clear D gene. This CDR3 comprises 13 residues. V gave up 6 bases and J gave up 6 bases, with 12 bases separating them. Germline assignment: CDR1 MNHEY and CDR2 SVGEGT. In DNA, the CDR3 is TGTGCCAGCAGCATCCCTCGGGCAAACATTCAGTACTTC. Translated, it gives CASSIPRANIQYF.

The chain uses TRBV12-3 or TRBV12-4 and TRBJ2-7; the match to TRBD2 covers 11 bases. There are 15 residues in the CDR3. J lost 0 bases, V lost 10 bases, and 8 bases had no gene match. The CDR3 protein is CAISSTSGVSYEQYF. The CDR3 DNA reads as TGTGCCATCAGCTCGACTAGCGGGGTCTCCTACGAGCAGTACTTC.